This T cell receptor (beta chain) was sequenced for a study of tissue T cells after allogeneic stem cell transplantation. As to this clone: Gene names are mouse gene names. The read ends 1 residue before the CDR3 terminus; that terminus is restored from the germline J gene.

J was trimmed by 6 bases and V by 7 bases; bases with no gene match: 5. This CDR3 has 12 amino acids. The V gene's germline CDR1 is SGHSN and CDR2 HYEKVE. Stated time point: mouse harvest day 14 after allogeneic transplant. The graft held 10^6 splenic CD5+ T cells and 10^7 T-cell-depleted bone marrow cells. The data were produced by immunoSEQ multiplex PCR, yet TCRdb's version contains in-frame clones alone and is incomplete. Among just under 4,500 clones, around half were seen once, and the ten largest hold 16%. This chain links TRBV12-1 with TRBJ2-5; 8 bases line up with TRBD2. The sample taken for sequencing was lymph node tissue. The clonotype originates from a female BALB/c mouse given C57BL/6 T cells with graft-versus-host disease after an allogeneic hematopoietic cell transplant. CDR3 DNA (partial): TGTGCCAGAGGGGGGGCGCTTGACACCCAGTAC. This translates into CARGGALDTQY. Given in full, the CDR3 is CARGGALDTQYF.